The text below deals with one TCR beta chain. Its antigen is not identified. Using its own MiXCR run on the reads, TCRdb lists one record per CDR3 protein. The sample has fewer than 900,000 distinct CDR3 sequences, roughly 29% seen once. This record belongs to a study of T cell repertoires in cytomegalovirus infection. Overall study: Alongside well-studied HLA-B-restricted CMV epitopes, recently identified HLA-C-restricted CMV epitopes were also used.

CDR3 length: 16 residues. The germline V gene encodes CDR1 SGHTA and CDR2 FQGNSA. V lost 1 base to trimming and J lost 4 bases; unmatched junction nucleotides: 6. This clonotype was obtained from a human donor in good health (CMV status not recorded). Some clones in this sample may be carry-over from other donors' samples. Sequencing was performed on cultured CD8+ T cells from PBMCs, taken from culture after CMV antigen stimulation. The chain employs TRBV7-2 and TRBJ2-1, with 8 bases identical to TRBD2. The CDR3 protein is CASSLGAGAPYNEQFF. For the CDR3, the DNA is TGTGCCAGCAGCTTAGGAGCGGGGGCCCCTTACAATGAGCAGTTCTTC.